This is a list of T cell receptor beta chains from one sample in a study of OX40 agonist ivuxolimab in advanced cancers. Profiled with immunoSEQ multiplex PCR; TCRdb holds only in-frame clones, not every one. The table has approximately 160,000 clones, 94% seen once. Sequenced material: CD4+ or CD8+ T cells sorted from blood, taken in a trial of the OX40 agonist ivuxolimab. Receptor source: an adult with an advanced solid tumor such as melanoma, head and neck, liver or kidney cancer. Each CDR3 is given with its conserved first and last residue. D genes are given only for firm matches. Only part of the rows carry a size: once, few, many, or a class if the clone is expanded.

abundance	j_gene	v_gene	d_gene	CDR3nt	CDR3aa
.	TRBJ1-1	TRBV18	.	TGTGCCAGCTCACCGCTCCTTAGAGGAGGGGGTCTGTCTGAAGCTTTCTTT	CASSPLLRGGGLSEAFF
.	TRBJ1-2	TRBV14	.	TGTGCCAGCAGCCCACGGACGGGGGGAGGCTACACCTTC	CASSPRTGGGYTF
.	TRBJ1-2	TRBV5-5	TRBD1	TGTGCCAGCAGCCGACTACCGGACAGGGAAGGCTACACCTTC	CASSRLPDREGYTF
.	TRBJ1-1	TRBV7-2	.	TGTGCCAGCAGCTTAGGCGGCCAGGGTTGGACTGAAGCTTTCTTT	CASSLGGQGWTEAFF
.	TRBJ2-3	TRBV19	.	TGTGCCAGTAGTATAGGCCTTCTAGCATTCACAGATACGCAGTATTTT	CASSIGLLAFTDTQYF
.	TRBJ2-1	TRBV27	TRBD1	TGTGCCAGCAGGGGTAGACCGGGACAGGGGAACCACAATGAGCAGTTCTTC	CASRGRPGQGNHNEQFF
.	TRBJ2-7	TRBV7-9	TRBD2	TGTGCCAGCAGCTTATGGGGGACTAGCGGGTACGAGCAGTACTTC	CASSLWGTSGYEQYF
.	TRBJ1-3	TRBV18	.	TGTGCCAGCTCACCAGGGGGGAGTGAAGACACCATATATTTT	CASSPGGSEDTIYF
.	TRBJ2-5	TRBV19	.	TGTGCCAGTAGTATTGGGCGTCGTACCCTCCGAGAGACCCAGTACTTC	CASSIGRRTLRETQYF
.	TRBJ2-6	TRBV2	.	TGTGCCGGAGGAAGAACTGGGGCCAACGTCCTGACTTTC	CAGGRTGANVLTF
.	TRBJ2-7	TRBV7-2	.	TGTGCCAGCAGTATGGGAACCTACGAGCAGTACTTC	CASSMGTYEQYF
.	TRBJ1-1	TRBV28	.	TGTGCCAGCAGTCCGGGGTGGGGGAACACTGAAGCTTTCTTT	CASSPGWGNTEAFF
.	TRBJ2-2	TRBV7-3	TRBD2	TGTGCCAGCAGCTTTAGCGGGCCCGACACCGGGGAGCTGTTTTTT	CASSFSGPDTGELFF
.	TRBJ1-6	TRBV7-2	.	TGTGCCAGCAGCAGGGATTTTTCACCCCTCCACTTT	CASSRDFSPLHF
.	TRBJ1-5	TRBV7-9	.	TGTGCCAGCAGCTTAAGGGATGGGTCCAATCAGCCCCAGCATTTT	CASSLRDGSNQPQHF
once	TRBJ1-2	TRBV18	.	TGTGCCAGCTCACCAGGCGCCTACGGGAAGGTCCGGGAAGGCTACACCTTC	CASSPGAYGKVREGYTF
.	TRBJ1-1	TRBV6-5	.	TGTGCCAGCAGTTACTGGGGGGGCGGGAACACTGAAGCTTTCTTT	CASSYWGGGNTEAFF
.	TRBJ2-3	TRBV5-1	.	TGCGCCAGCAGCTCCCGCACAGATACGCAGTATTTT	CASSSRTDTQYF
.	TRBJ1-2	TRBV10-3	TRBD1	TGTGCCATCAGTGAGTCGACAGGGGCGGACTATGGCTACACCTTC	CAISESTGADYGYTF
.	TRBJ1-1	TRBV2	TRBD1	TGTGCCAGCAGCCGACAGGGATACCACACTGAAGCTTTCTTT	CASSRQGYHTEAFF
.	TRBJ1-4	TRBV5-4	.	TGTGCCAGCAGCTTGGGACAGGCGACAGAAAAACTGTTTTTT	CASSLGQATEKLFF
.	TRBJ2-7	TRBV4-2	TRBD2	TGTGCCAGCAGCCAAGGGGGGGGTCTAGCGGGAAACTACGAGCAGTACTTC	CASSQGGGLAGNYEQYF
.	TRBJ2-6	TRBV4-1	.	TGCGCCAGCAGCCAACTTCCCCTGCTCTCTGGGGCCAACGTCCTGACTTTC	CASSQLPLLSGANVLTF
.	TRBJ1-1	TRBV7-2	.	TGTGCCAGCAGCCAGGGTCTCGACATGAACACTGAAGCTTTCTTT	CASSQGLDMNTEAFF
many	TRBJ2-3	TRBV28	TRBD2	TGTGCCAGCAGTGGGGGACTAGCGGGAGGGAGTAGCACAGATACGCAGTATTTT	CASSGGLAGGSSTDTQYF
.	TRBJ2-7	TRBV19	.	TGTGCCAGTAGTAGTGCCGGAAGAGACAGATCCTACGAGCAGTACTTC	CASSSAGRDRSYEQYF
.	TRBJ2-7	TRBV5-1	.	TGCGCCAGCAGAGGGACAAGCGAGACCTACGAGCAGTACTTC	CASRGTSETYEQYF
.	TRBJ2-3	TRBV7-2	.	TGTGCCAGCAGCTTAACTTACCGAGCAGATACGCAGTATTTT	CASSLTYRADTQYF
.	TRBJ1-4	TRBV4-1	.	TGCGCCAGCAGCACCCTGACAATCGAAAAACTGTTTTTT	CASSTLTIEKLFF
.	TRBJ2-1	TRBV19	TRBD2	TGTGCCAGTAGTATACGGGGGGGCTTCAATGAGCAGTTCTTC	CASSIRGGFNEQFF
.	TRBJ2-2	TRBV11-2	.	TGTGCCAGCAGCCCCTTAAATTCCGGGGAGCTGTTTTTT	CASSPLNSGELFF
.	TRBJ2-3	TRBV10-2	.	TGCGCCAGCAGTCTGACTAGGGGCCGCACAGATACGCAGTATTTT	CASSLTRGRTDTQYF
.	TRBJ2-3	TRBV4-1	TRBD2	TGCGCCAGCAGCCAAGATCAGAGGAGCGGGGGGGCCACAGATACGCAGTATTTT	CASSQDQRSGGATDTQYF
.	TRBJ2-1	TRBV29-1	.	TGCAGCGTTGAAATTGTGCAGGGCTCCTACAATGAGCAGTTCTTC	CSVEIVQGSYNEQFF
.	TRBJ1-2	TRBV6-5	.	TGTGCCAGCAGTTACATCCCGCAGGGTGGTGGCTACACCTTC	CASSYIPQGGGYTF
.	TRBJ1-2	TRBV19	.	TGTGCCAGTAGTATAAGTAACTATGGCTACACCTTC	CASSISNYGYTF
.	TRBJ2-7	TRBV28	TRBD1	TGTGCCAGCAGCTCGACCTCAGGACAGGGAAGGCCCTACGAGCAGTACTTC	CASSSTSGQGRPYEQYF
.	TRBJ2-7	TRBV28	.	TGTGCCAGCAGTGCCGCCCGGGGCGGATATTTCTACGAGCAGTACTTC	CASSAARGGYFYEQYF
.	TRBJ2-7	TRBV28	.	TGTGCCAGCGTTCCGGGACGGTCCTACGAGCAGTACTTC	CASVPGRSYEQYF
.	TRBJ1-2	TRBV5-4	TRBD1	TGTGCCAGCAGCTTCTCCGCGGACAGGATCTATGGCTACACCTTC	CASSFSADRIYGYTF
once	TRBJ2-1	TRBV5-1	TRBD2	TGCGCCAGCAGCTCTACAGGACTAGCGGGAGTATTTAATGAGCAGTTCTTC	CASSSTGLAGVFNEQFF
.	TRBJ2-2	TRBV27	.	TGTGCCAGCAGGGCCCGCGCCGGGGAGCTGTTTTTT	CASRARAGELFF